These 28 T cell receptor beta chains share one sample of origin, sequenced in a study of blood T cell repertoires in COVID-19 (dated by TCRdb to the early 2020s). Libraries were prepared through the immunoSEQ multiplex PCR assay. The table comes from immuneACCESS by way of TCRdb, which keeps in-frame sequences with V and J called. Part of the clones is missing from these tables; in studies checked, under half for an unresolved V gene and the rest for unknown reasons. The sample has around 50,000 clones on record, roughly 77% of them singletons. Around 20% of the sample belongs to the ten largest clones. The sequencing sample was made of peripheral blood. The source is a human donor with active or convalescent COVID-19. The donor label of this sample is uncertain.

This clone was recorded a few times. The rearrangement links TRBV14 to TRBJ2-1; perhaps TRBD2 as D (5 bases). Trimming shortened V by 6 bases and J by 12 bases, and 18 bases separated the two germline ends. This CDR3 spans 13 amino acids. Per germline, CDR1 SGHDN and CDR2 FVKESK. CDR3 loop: CASSYSLRGGQFF. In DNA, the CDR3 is TGTGCCAGCAGTTATTCCCTCCGGGGTGGGCAGTTCTTC.

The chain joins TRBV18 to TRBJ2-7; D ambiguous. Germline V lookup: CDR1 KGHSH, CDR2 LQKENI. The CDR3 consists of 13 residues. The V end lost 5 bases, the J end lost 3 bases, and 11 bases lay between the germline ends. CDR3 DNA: TGTGCCAGCTCAACCCCGAACAGCTACGAGCAGTACTTC. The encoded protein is CASSTPNSYEQYF.

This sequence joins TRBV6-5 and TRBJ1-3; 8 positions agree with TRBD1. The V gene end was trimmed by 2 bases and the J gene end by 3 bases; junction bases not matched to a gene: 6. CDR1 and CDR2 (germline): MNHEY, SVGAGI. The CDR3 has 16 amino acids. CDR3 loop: CASSYALRGLGNTIYF. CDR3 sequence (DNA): TGTGCCAGCAGTTACGCCCTCAGGGGGCTTGGAAACACCATATATTTT.

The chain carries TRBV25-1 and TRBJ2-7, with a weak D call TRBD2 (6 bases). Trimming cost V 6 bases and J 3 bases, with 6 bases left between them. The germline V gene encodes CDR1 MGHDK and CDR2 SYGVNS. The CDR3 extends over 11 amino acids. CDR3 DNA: TGTGCCAGCAGGGACTACTACGAGCAGTACTTC. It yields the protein CASRDYYEQYF.

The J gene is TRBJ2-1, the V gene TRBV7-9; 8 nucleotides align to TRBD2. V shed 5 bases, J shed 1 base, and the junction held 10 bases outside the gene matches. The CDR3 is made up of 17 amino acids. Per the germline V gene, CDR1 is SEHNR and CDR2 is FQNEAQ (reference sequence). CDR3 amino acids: CASSPRGSGSSYNEQFF. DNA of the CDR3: TGTGCCAGCAGCCCCCGGGGGAGCGGGAGTTCCTACAATGAGCAGTTCTTC.

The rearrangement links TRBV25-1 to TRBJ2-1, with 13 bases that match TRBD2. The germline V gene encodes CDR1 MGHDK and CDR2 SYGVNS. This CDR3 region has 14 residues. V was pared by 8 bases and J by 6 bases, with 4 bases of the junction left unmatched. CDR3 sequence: CASGTSGISNEQFF. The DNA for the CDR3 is TGTGCCAGCGGGACTAGCGGGATCTCCAATGAGCAGTTCTTC.

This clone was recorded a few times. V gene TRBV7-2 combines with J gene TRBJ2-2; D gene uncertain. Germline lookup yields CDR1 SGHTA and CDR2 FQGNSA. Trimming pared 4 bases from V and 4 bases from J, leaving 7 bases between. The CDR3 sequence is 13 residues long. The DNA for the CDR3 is TGTGCCAGCAGCTCCAAGAGCACCGGGGAGCTGTTTTTT. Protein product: CASSSKSTGELFF.

The CDR3: CASSPRGQGGEKLFF. The CDR3 DNA follows: TGTGCCAGCTCACCGCGAGGACAGGGAGGTGAAAAACTGTTTTTT. The chain employs TRBV18 and TRBJ1-4; TRBD1 aligns across 8 bases. Germline trimming cut 3 bases from V and 7 bases from J; bases unmatched to any gene: 7. The germline V gene has CDR1 KGHSH and CDR2 LQKENI. This CDR3 comprises 15 residues.

CDR3 sequence (DNA): TGTGCCAGCAGTGAAGACAGTTTACCAAACACCATATATTTT. It is translated as CASSEDSLPNTIYF. The chain employs TRBV2 and TRBJ1-3; no definite D call. V was clipped by 1 base and J by 6 bases, with 10 bases between them. CDR3 size: 14 residues. The germline V gene encodes CDR1 SNHLY and CDR2 FYNNEI.

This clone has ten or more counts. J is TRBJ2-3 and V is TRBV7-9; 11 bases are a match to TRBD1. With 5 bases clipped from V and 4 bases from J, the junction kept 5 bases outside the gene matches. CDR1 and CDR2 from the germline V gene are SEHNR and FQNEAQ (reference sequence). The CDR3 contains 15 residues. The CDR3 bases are TGTGCCAGCAGCGTCGGACAGGGGGCAGCAGATACGCAGTATTTT. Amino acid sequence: CASSVGQGAADTQYF. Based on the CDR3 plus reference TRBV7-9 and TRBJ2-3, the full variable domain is DTGVSQNPRHKITKRGQNVTFRCDPISEHNRLYWYRQTLGQGPEFLTYFQNEAQLEKSRLLSDRFSAERPKGSFSTLEIQRTEQGDSAMYLCASSVGQGAADTQYFGPGTRLTVL.

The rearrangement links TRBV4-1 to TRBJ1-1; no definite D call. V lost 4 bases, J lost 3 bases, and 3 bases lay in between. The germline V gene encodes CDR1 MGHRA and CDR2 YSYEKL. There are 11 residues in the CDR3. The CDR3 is CASSPYTEAFF. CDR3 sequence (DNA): TGCGCCAGCAGCCCTTACACTGAAGCTTTCTTT.

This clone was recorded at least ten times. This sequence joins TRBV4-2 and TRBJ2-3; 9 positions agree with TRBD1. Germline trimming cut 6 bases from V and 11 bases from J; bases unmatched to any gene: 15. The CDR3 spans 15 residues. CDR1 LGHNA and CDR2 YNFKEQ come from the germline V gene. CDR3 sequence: CASREDRGGLVEQYF. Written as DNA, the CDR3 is TGTGCCAGCAGGGAGGACAGGGGCGGGTTGGTCGAGCAGTATTTT.

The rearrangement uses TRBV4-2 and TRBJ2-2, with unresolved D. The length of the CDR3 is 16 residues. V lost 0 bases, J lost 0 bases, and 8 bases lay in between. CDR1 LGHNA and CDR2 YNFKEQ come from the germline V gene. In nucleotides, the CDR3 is TGTGCCAGCAGCCAAGATCCCACTCCGAACACCGGGGAGCTGTTTTTT. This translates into CASSQDPTPNTGELFF.

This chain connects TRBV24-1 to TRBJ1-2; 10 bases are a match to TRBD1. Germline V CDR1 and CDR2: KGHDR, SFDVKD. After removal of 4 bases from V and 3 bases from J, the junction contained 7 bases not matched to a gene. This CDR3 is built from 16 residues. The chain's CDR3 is CATSDRRQGADYGYTF. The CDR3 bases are TGTGCCACCAGTGACCGTCGACAGGGGGCCGACTATGGCTACACCTTC.

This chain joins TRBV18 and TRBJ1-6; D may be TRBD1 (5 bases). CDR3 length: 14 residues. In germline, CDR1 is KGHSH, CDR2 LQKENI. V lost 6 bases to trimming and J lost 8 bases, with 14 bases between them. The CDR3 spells CASSPMGRDSPLHF. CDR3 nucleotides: TGTGCCAGCTCTCCCATGGGGCGAGATTCACCCCTCCACTTT.

The CDR3 DNA sequence: TGTGCCAGCCGATATCCGGGACAGGGGACAGATACGCAGTATTTT. Its protein product is CASRYPGQGTDTQYF. The V call is TRBV27, the J call TRBJ2-3; 10 nucleotides agree with TRBD1. This CDR3 is built from 15 residues. CDR1 is MNHEY, CDR2 SMNVEV, per germline (reference sequence). Trimming took 8 bases from V and 3 from J; bases not matched to a gene: 8.

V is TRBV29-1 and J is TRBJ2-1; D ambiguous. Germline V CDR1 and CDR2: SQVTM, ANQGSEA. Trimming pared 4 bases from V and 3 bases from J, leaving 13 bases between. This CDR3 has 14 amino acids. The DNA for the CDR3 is TGCAGCGTTGTCTCCGGCCTAGACTACAATGAGCAGTTCTTC. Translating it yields CSVVSGLDYNEQFF.

The DNA of the CDR3 is TGTGCCAGCAGCCCCGACCACAGGAACACCATATATTTT. This codes for CASSPDHRNTIYF. J is TRBJ1-3 and V is TRBV27; TRBD1 might be the D (5 bases). The CDR3 length is 13 residues. Looked up from germline, CDR1 is MNHEY and CDR2 is SMNVEV (reference sequence). V was cut by 6 bases and J by 7 bases, with 13 bases left in between.

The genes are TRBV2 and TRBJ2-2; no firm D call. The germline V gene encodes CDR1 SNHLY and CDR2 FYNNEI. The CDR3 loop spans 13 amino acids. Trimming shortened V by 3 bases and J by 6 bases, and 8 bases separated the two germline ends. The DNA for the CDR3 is TGTGCCAGCAGTGAGTCTAGATCCGGGGAGCTGTTTTTT. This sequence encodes CASSESRSGELFF. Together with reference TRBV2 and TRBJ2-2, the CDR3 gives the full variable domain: EPEVTQTPSHQVTQMGQEVILRCVPISNHLYFYWYRQILGQKVEFLVSFYNNEISEKSEIFDDQFSVERPDGSNFTLKIRSTKLEDSAMYFCASSESRSGELFFGEGSRLTVL.

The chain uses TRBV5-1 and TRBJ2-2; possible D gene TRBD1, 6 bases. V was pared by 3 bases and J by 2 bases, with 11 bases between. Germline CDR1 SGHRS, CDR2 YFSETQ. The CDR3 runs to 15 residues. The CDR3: CASSSGQTNTGELFF. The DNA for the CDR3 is TGCGCCAGCAGCTCGGGACAAACTAACACCGGGGAGCTGTTTTTT.

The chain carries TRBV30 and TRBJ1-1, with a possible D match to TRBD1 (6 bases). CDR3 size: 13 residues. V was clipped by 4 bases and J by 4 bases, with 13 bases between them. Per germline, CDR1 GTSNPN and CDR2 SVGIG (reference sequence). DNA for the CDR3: TGTGCCTGGAATACAGGGTGGGGCACTGAAGCTTTCTTT. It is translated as CAWNTGWGTEAFF. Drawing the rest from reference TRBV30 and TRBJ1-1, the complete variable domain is SQTIHQWPATLVQPVGSPLSLECTVEGTSNPNLYWYRQAAGRGLQLLFYSVGIGQISSEVPQNLSASRPQDRQFILSSKKLLLSDSGFYLCAWNTGWGTEAFFGQGTRLTVV.

The CDR3 sequence: CATSDSPRQGLNTEAFF. CDR3 coding DNA: TGTGCCACCAGTGACTCACCCAGACAGGGACTGAACACTGAAGCTTTCTTT. The chain combines TRBV24-1 with TRBJ1-1; 7 bases match TRBD1. With 4 bases clipped from V and 0 bases from J, the junction kept 10 bases outside the gene matches. The CDR3 length is 17 residues. CDR1 and CDR2 (germline): KGHDR, SFDVKD.

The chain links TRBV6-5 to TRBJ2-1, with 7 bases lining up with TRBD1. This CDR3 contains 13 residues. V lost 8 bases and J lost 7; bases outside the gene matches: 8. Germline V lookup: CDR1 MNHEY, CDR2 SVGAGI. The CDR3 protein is CASLLTGVNEQFF. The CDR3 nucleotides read TGTGCCAGCCTTCTAACAGGGGTAAATGAGCAGTTCTTC.

The CDR3 spells CSAQPGGQGSSYNEQFF. Here the CDR3 DNA reads TGCAGCGCCCAACCCGGTGGGCAGGGGTCCTCCTACAATGAGCAGTTCTTC. The V call is TRBV29-1, the J call TRBJ2-1; TRBD1 is a possible D gene (6 bases). Looked up from germline, CDR1 is SQVTM and CDR2 is ANQGSEA. Trimming cost V 7 bases and J 0 bases, with 22 bases left between them. This CDR3 comprises 17 residues.

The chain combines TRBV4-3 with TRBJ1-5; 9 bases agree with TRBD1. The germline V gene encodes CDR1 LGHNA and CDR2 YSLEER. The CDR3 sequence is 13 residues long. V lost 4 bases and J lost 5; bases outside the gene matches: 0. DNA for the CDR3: TGCGCCAGCAGCCGGGACAGGGATCAGCCCCAGCATTTT. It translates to CASSRDRDQPQHF.

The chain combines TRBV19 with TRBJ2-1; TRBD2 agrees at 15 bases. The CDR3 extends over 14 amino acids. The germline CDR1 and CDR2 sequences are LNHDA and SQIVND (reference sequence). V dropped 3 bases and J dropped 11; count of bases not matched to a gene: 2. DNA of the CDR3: TGTGCCAGTAGTATGGGACTAGCGGGAGGTCAGCAGTTCTTC. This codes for CASSMGLAGGQQFF.

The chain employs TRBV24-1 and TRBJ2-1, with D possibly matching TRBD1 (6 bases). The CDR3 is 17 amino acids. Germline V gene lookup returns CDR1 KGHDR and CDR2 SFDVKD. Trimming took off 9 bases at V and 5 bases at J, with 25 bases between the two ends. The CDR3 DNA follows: TGTGCCACCGGTAAGGGGGAGCGAGAACGGATACACAATGAGCAGTTCTTC. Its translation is CATGKGERERIHNEQFF.

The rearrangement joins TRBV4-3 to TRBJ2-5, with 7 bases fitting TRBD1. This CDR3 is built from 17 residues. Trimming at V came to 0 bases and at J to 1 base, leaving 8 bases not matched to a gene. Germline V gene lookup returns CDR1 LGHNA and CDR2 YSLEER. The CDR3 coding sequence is TGCGCCAGCAGCCAAGATCGAGGGGGCGCGCTCCAAGAGACCCAGTACTTC. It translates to CASSQDRGGALQETQYF.